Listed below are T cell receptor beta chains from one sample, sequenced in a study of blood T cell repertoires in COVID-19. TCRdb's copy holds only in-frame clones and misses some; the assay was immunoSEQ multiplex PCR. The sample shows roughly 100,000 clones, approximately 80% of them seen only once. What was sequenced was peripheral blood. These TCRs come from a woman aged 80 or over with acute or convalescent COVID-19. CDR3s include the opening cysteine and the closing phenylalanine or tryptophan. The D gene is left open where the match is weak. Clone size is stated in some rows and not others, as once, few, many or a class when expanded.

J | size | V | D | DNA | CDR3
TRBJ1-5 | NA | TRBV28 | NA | TGTGCCAGCAGTTTATCATTCGAGCAGCCCCAGCATTTT | CASSLSFEQPQHF
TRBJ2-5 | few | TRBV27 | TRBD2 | TGTGCCAGCAGTGAACTAGCGGGAGTTTTAGAGACCCAGTACTTC | CASSELAGVLETQYF
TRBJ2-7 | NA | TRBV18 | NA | TGTGCCAGCTCACCACGTACAGGAGGGAAGGCCTACGAGCAGTACTTC | CASSPRTGGKAYEQYF
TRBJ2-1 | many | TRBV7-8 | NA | TGTGCCAGCAGCGACCGGGTGGGCAATGAGCAGTTCTTC | CASSDRVGNEQFF
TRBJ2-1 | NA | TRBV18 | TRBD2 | TGTGCCAGCTCCCGTAGCGGGATAGGAAATGAGCAGTTCTTC | CASSRSGIGNEQFF
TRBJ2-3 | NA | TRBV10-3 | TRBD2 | TGTGCCATCAGTGCGGGACTAGCGGGGGGGGAGGCGACAGATACGCAGTATTTT | CAISAGLAGGEATDTQYF
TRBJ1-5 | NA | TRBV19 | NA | TGTGCCAGTTCCGGGACGGCCCGCGGGGGGCCCCAGCATTTT | CASSGTARGGPQHF
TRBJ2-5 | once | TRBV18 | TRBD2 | TGTGCCAGCTCACGGGGATGGACTAGCGGGAGTCGGGTCCAAGAGACCCAGTACTTC | CASSRGWTSGSRVQETQYF
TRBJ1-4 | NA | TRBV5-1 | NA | TGCGCCAGCAGCCCCTTTGGAGGCGGTAATGAAAAACTGTTTTTT | CASSPFGGGNEKLFF
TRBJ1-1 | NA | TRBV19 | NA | TGTGCCAGTAGTGTGACAGTGAACACTGAAGCTTTCTTT | CASSVTVNTEAFF
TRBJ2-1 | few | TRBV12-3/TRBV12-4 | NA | TGTGCCAGCAGTTTAGGGCTAGTCAATGAGCAGTTCTTC | CASSLGLVNEQFF
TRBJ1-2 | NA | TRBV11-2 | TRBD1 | TGTGCCAGCAGCTTAGATAGGCAGGGGGACGGCTACACCTTC | CASSLDRQGDGYTF
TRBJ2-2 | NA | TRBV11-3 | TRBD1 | TGTGCCAGCAGCTTAGCGACAGGGGCGACCGGGGAGCTGTTTTTT | CASSLATGATGELFF
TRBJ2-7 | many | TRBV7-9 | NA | TGTGCCAGCAGCCGATCGACTAACGAGCAGTACTTC | CASSRSTNEQYF
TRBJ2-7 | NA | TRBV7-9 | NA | TGTGCCAGCAGCTTAGCGCGTGAGACTGGTACCTACGAGCAGTACTTC | CASSLARETGTYEQYF
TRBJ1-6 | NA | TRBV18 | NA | TGTGCCAGCTCATCAGACTTCTGGTCACCCCTCCACTTT | CASSSDFWSPLHF
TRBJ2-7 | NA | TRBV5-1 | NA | TGCGCCAGCAGCGCGGATCCGGGACTCAACACGAACGGGCAGTACTTC | CASSADPGLNTNGQYF
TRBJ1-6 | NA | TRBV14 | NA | TGTGCCAGCAGCCAAGAATCCCTCAGGGCCCTCCACTTT | CASSQESLRALHF
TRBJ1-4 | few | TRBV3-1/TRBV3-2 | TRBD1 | TGTGCCAGCAGCCAAGTTGGGACAGTGGCCGAAAAACTGTTTTTT | CASSQVGTVAEKLFF
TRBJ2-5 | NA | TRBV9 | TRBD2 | TGTGCCAGCAGCCCAGGACTAGCGGGAGGAGGTTGGGAGACCCAGTACTTC | CASSPGLAGGGWETQYF